The 31 T cell receptor beta chains presented below share a single source sample, sequenced in a study of cytomegalovirus exposure and HLA in healthy donors. 13 Jbeta primers and 60 Vbeta primers were used for the PCR. Assay used: immunoSEQ multiplex PCR; TCRdb lists only in-frame clones, some missing. The table has 150,000 to 200,000 clones, approximately 77% seen once; the top ten hold about 7.9%. The sequencing input was PBMCs. These receptors originate from a male donor in good health and CMV-seropositive.

CDR3 nucleotide sequence: TGTGCCAGCAGCCCGTGGACTAGCGGGGGGGCCAGAACCGGGGAGCTGTTTTTT. Translating gives CASSPWTSGGARTGELFF. The chain has TRBV11-2 and TRBJ2-2; 15 bases align to TRBD2. The CDR3 sequence is 18 residues long. CDR1 SGHAT and CDR2 FQNNGV come from the germline V gene. The V segment lost 5 bases and the J segment 5 bases; nucleotides outside the gene matches: 9.

The rearrangement uses TRBV19 and TRBJ1-1; TRBD1 matches at 7 bases. CDR1 and CDR2 from the germline V gene are LNHDA and SQIVND (reference sequence). The ends lost 7 bases at V and 6 bases at J; junction bases unmatched: 5. The CDR3 extends over 12 amino acids. The CDR3 loop is CASKQGVSEAFF. CDR3 coding DNA: TGTGCCAGTAAGCAGGGGGTCTCTGAAGCTTTCTTT.

The chain has TRBV7-9 and TRBJ2-5; 10 positions agree with TRBD2. Germline lookup yields CDR1 SEHNR and CDR2 FQNEAQ (reference sequence). Trimming took 5 bases from V and 1 from J; bases not matched to a gene: 4. This CDR3 contains 15 residues. DNA of the CDR3: TGTGCCAGCAGCCAACGGACTAGCGGCCAAGAGACCCAGTACTTC. It specifies CASSQRTSGQETQYF.

Only a few counts were recorded for this clone. This chain connects TRBV7-6 to TRBJ1-3; D is ambiguous. V lost 0 bases and J 0 bases, leaving 6 bases between the germline ends. CDR1 is SGHVS, CDR2 FNYEAQ, per germline. The CDR3 is 15 residues long. This chain's CDR3 is CASSLARNSGNTIYF. The CDR3 nucleotides read TGTGCCAGCAGCTTAGCGCGGAACTCTGGAAACACCATATATTTT.

The genes are TRBV6-6 and TRBJ1-4, with D unresolved. The ends were cut back, 7 bases at V and 8 bases at J, with 14 bases in the middle. The CDR3 contains 13 residues. Germline V gene sequence: CDR1 MNHNY, CDR2 SVGAGI (reference sequence). CDR3 bases: TGTGCCAGCACCAATACTCCCTTGGAAAAACTGTTTTTT. Its protein product is CASTNTPLEKLFF.

This clone was recorded only once. The J gene is TRBJ1-3, the V gene TRBV9; TRBD1 is a possible D gene (5 bases). V was trimmed by 0 bases and J by 0 bases, leaving 10 bases between them. Germline V CDR1 and CDR2: SGDLS, YYNGEE. CDR3 length: 16 residues. The CDR3 sequence is CASSVDRNRSGNTIYF. CDR3 bases: TGTGCCAGCAGCGTAGACAGGAACCGCTCTGGAAACACCATATATTTT.

This CDR3 reads CASSSEQGGTYEQYF. In DNA form, the CDR3 reads TGTGCCAGCAGCTCGGAGCAGGGGGGCACCTACGAGCAGTACTTC. The chain employs TRBV11-2 and TRBJ2-7, with D possibly TRBD1 on 7 matching bases. The CDR3 loop spans 15 amino acids. Germline-derived CDR1 and CDR2 are SGHAT and FQNNGV. Trimming stripped 4 bases from V and 2 bases from J, with 15 bases between.

This clone was counted a few times. The rearrangement joins TRBV7-3 to TRBJ2-1; 11 bases match TRBD2. The CDR3 loop spans 18 amino acids. Trimming removed 1 base from V and 0 bases from J; junction bases left unmatched: 5. Germline V CDR1 and CDR2: SGHTA, FQGTGA. In DNA, the CDR3 is TGTGCCAGCAGCTTAAGAGCTAGCGGGGGGAGCTCCTACAATGAGCAGTTCTTC. Protein: CASSLRASGGSSYNEQFF.

The chain couples TRBV11-2 to TRBJ2-1; 8 positions match TRBD1. Per the germline V gene, CDR1 is SGHAT and CDR2 is FQNNGV. This CDR3 contains 16 residues. Unmatched junction bases numbered 17, after V lost 8 bases and J lost 8 bases. CDR3 coding DNA: TGTGCCAGCGCCAGCAGGGGGCTTTTTAATGTTGATGAGCAGTTCTTC. Its protein is CASASRGLFNVDEQFF.

This chain joins TRBV5-4 and TRBJ1-6, with D tentatively TRBD1 (5 bases). The CDR3 consists of 14 residues. V shed 0 bases and J shed 14 bases, with 15 bases lying between them. The V gene's germline CDR1 is SGHNT and CDR2 YYREEE (reference sequence). The CDR3 region has the DNA TGTGCCAGCAGCTTGGGGGGGGAGACGCTAGCCCTCCACTTT. Translation: CASSLGGETLALHF.

In its sample, this clone was seen once. The CDR3 is CASSFSPAGVETQYF. The DNA for the CDR3 is TGTGCCAGCAGCTTCTCCCCGGCGGGGGTAGAGACCCAGTACTTC. This rearrangement joins TRBV11-2 to TRBJ2-5, with TRBD2 matching over 7 bases. The CDR3 is 15 residues long. J gave up 4 bases and V 3 bases, and 8 bases lay outside the gene matches. The germline V gene encodes CDR1 SGHAT and CDR2 FQNNGV.

The genes are TRBV19 and TRBJ2-7, with D maybe TRBD1 (5 bases). The V and J ends lost 2 bases and 3 bases respectively, with 8 bases between them. Per the germline V gene, CDR1 is LNHDA and CDR2 is SQIVND (reference sequence). CDR3 length equals 13 residues. In DNA, the CDR3 is TGTGCCAGTAGTATACTGCAGGGCTACGAGCAGTACTTC. This translates into CASSILQGYEQYF.

V and J are TRBV9 and TRBJ1-3; TRBD1 aligns across 7 bases. CDR1 SGDLS and CDR2 YYNGEE come from the germline V gene. J lost 0 bases, V lost 3 bases, and 6 bases had no gene match. This CDR3 is 16 amino acids long. The DNA of the CDR3 is TGTGCCAGCAGCGGGGGACAGAGGTTCTCTGGAAACACCATATATTTT. Protein product: CASSGGQRFSGNTIYF.

The chain recombines TRBV9 with TRBJ2-3; 8 bases line up with TRBD1. The V gene's germline CDR1 is SGDLS and CDR2 YYNGEE. This CDR3 spans 15 amino acids. V shed 3 bases and J 1 base; nucleotides not matched to a gene: 4. Here the CDR3 reads CASSGPGQGTDTQYF. CDR3 nucleotide sequence: TGTGCCAGCAGCGGCCCGGGACAGGGCACAGATACGCAGTATTTT.

The chain couples TRBV7-8 to TRBJ2-7; 7 bases are shared with TRBD1. The CDR3 is 14 residues long. Germline CDR1 and CDR2: SGHVS and FQNEAQ. V lost 4 bases and J lost 6; bases outside the gene matches: 9. The CDR3 reads CASSSNRGDREQYF. DNA of the CDR3: TGTGCCAGCAGCTCCAACAGGGGCGACCGCGAGCAGTACTTC.

The gene calls are TRBV10-1 and TRBJ1-1; D possibly corresponds to TRBD1 (6 bases). V was trimmed by 6 bases and J by 1 base, leaving 9 bases between them. Germline V gene sequence: CDR1 WNHNN, CDR2 SYGVQD (reference sequence). The CDR3 runs to 13 residues. The CDR3 sequence: CASRDSQNTEAFF. The CDR3 DNA follows: TGCGCCAGCAGGGACAGCCAGAACACTGAAGCTTTCTTT.

This clone came up a few times. CDR3 region: CAIGGWERENTGELFF. For the CDR3, the DNA is TGTGCCATCGGAGGGTGGGAGAGGGAGAACACCGGGGAGCTGTTTTTT. The chain joins TRBV10-3 to TRBJ2-2, with D perhaps TRBD2 (6 bases). CDR1 is ENHRY and CDR2 is SYGVKD in the germline V gene. The CDR3 is 16 amino acids. The V gene lost 8 bases and the J gene lost 1 base, with 17 bases spanning the gap.

The J gene is TRBJ1-4, the V gene TRBV7-2; 11 bases map to TRBD1. After removal of 5 bases from V and 8 bases from J, the junction contained 7 bases not matched to a gene. This CDR3 is built from 15 residues. CDR1 and CDR2 (germline): SGHTA, FQGNSA. The CDR3 sequence: CASSPRTGGREKLFF. The CDR3 coding sequence is TGTGCCAGCAGCCCTAGGACAGGGGGCAGGGAAAAACTGTTTTTT.

The V and J genes are TRBV6-1 and TRBJ2-1; 7 bases match TRBD2. Germline V gene data show CDR1 as MNHNS and CDR2 as SASEGT. V gave up 2 bases and J gave up 6 bases; unmatched junction bases: 10. This CDR3 spans 16 amino acids. The CDR3 nucleotides are TGTGCCAGCAGTGAAAGTCCCGGGGAGGGCGTCAATGAGCAGTTCTTC. As protein: CASSESPGEGVNEQFF.

This clone was seen just once. The chain has TRBV6-5 and TRBJ2-3, with D tentatively TRBD1 (6 bases). V was cut by 8 bases and J by 9 bases, with 15 bases left in between. The CDR3 totals 12 residues. In germline, CDR1 is MNHEY, CDR2 SVGAGI. The CDR3 bases are TGTGCCAGCCGGGACACCCGCACGACGCAGTATTTT. Encoded protein: CASRDTRTTQYF.

The chain joins TRBV10-1 to TRBJ1-5; tentatively, D is TRBD1 (5 bases). The CDR3 has 19 amino acids. Germline loops: CDR1 WNHNN, CDR2 SYGVQD (reference sequence). The ends were cut back, 7 bases at V and 2 bases at J, with 27 bases in the middle. The CDR3 is CASTPWGRANSYGNQPQHF. In nucleotides, the CDR3 is TGCGCCAGCACCCCTTGGGGCAGGGCGAATAGCTATGGCAATCAGCCCCAGCATTTT.

The genes are TRBV19 and TRBJ2-1, with 12 bases that match TRBD2. This CDR3 has 16 residues. J lost 4 bases, V lost 2 bases, and 3 bases had no gene match. Germline assignment: CDR1 LNHDA and CDR2 SQIVND (reference sequence). In DNA form, the CDR3 reads TGTGCCAGTAGTATAAGGACTAGCGGGGCTTACAATGAGCAGTTCTTC. It translates to CASSIRTSGAYNEQFF.

This chain links TRBV5-1 with TRBJ2-7; 7 bases map to TRBD1. This CDR3 contains 14 residues. Germline V gives CDR1 SGHRS, CDR2 YFSETQ. Germline trimming cut 2 bases from V and 3 bases from J; bases unmatched to any gene: 5. The CDR3 spells CASSLDREGYEQYF. DNA for the CDR3: TGCGCCAGCAGCTTAGACAGGGAAGGCTACGAGCAGTACTTC.

This chain connects TRBV4-1 to TRBJ1-2, with D unresolved. CDR3 length equals 15 residues. CDR1 is MGHRA, CDR2 YSYEKL, per germline. Trimming removed 4 bases at V and 1 base at J, with 13 bases between. Written as DNA, the CDR3 is TGCGCCAGCAGCCCAGCGGAGCGACTTAACTATGGCTACACCTTC. It specifies CASSPAERLNYGYTF.

This clone has just one count. CDR3 sequence: CAISDAGKNNEQFF. CDR3 DNA sequence: TGTGCCATCAGTGACGCGGGAAAGAACAATGAGCAGTTCTTC. The J gene is TRBJ2-1, the V gene TRBV10-3; possible D gene TRBD2, 6 bases. Germline V gene sequence: CDR1 ENHRY, CDR2 SYGVKD. The CDR3 contains 14 residues. Trimming left V 3 bases short and J 5 bases short, with 11 bases between.

The chain is built from TRBV4-2 and TRBJ2-1, with a weak D call TRBD1 (6 bases). Germline V gene sequence: CDR1 LGHNA, CDR2 YNFKEQ. V was trimmed by 2 bases and J by 2 bases, leaving 13 bases between them. The CDR3 contains 16 residues. CDR3 nucleotides: TGTGCCAGCAGCCAAACGGGACAACCTCCCTACAATGAGCAGTTCTTC. It translates to CASSQTGQPPYNEQFF.

The V and J genes are TRBV5-1 and TRBJ1-1; D remains unclear. CDR1 is SGHRS, CDR2 YFSETQ, per germline. V lost 0 bases, J lost 5 bases, and 14 bases lay in between. The CDR3 is made up of 15 amino acids. In nucleotides, the CDR3 is TGCGCCAGCAGCTTGGAGAACAGTCTCGCTACTGAAGCTTTCTTT. Its protein is CASSLENSLATEAFF.

The rearrangement joins TRBV5-1 to TRBJ2-2; 10 bases map to TRBD1. In germline, CDR1 is SGHRS, CDR2 YFSETQ. The CDR3 runs to 16 residues. Unmatched junction bases numbered 8, after V lost 3 bases and J lost 6 bases. DNA of the CDR3: TGCGCCAGCAGCTGGGGGACAGGGGCTTACTCCGGGGAGCTGTTTTTT. Its protein product is CASSWGTGAYSGELFF.

V usage is TRBV20-1 and J usage is TRBJ2-7, with TRBD1 matching over 8 bases. V gave up 5 bases and J gave up 9 bases; unmatched junction bases: 6. The V gene's germline CDR1 is DFQATT and CDR2 SNEGSKA (reference sequence). The CDR3 totals 11 residues. The CDR3 region has the DNA TGCAGTGCTCCGACAGGGGTCTTGCAGTACTTC. Protein: CSAPTGVLQYF.

The chain uses TRBV19 and TRBJ2-7; D ambiguous. Germline CDR1 is LNHDA and CDR2 is SQIVND (reference sequence). This CDR3 is built from 14 residues. V was pared by 4 bases and J by 0 bases, with 10 bases between. The CDR3 coding sequence is TGTGCCAGTAGTACAGGATCACCCTCCTACGAGCAGTACTTC. Translated: CASSTGSPSYEQYF.

V gene TRBV6-1 combines with J gene TRBJ1-5; D might be TRBD1 (5 bases). This CDR3 comprises 15 residues. V lost 10 bases to trimming and J lost 0 bases, with 16 bases between them. Germline lookup yields CDR1 MNHNS and CDR2 SASEGT. The CDR3 spells CAIGGTSRSNQPQHF. The CDR3 DNA reads as TGTGCCATAGGTGGGACTTCCCGTAGCAATCAGCCCCAGCATTTT.